These 17 T cell receptor beta chains originate from one sample sequenced in a study of control samples from healthy donors and cancer patients. Repertoires were generated with immunoSEQ multiplex PCR, while TCRdb's copy carries only in-frame clones and drops some. This table holds 350,000 to 450,000 clones, approximately 92% found once. Sequencing was performed on PBMCs. All receptors come from a man aged 40-49 years with head and neck cancer.

CDR3 sequence (DNA): TGTGCCAGCAGTGGTGCCGACTACGAGCAGTACTTC. Translated: CASSGADYEQYF. This chain links TRBV5-6 with TRBJ2-7; D not certain. CDR3 length: 12 residues. The ends were cut back, 5 bases at V and 3 bases at J, with 9 bases in the middle. Germline values: CDR1 SGHDT, CDR2 YYEEEE.

The chain has TRBV7-9 and TRBJ2-5, with D possibly matching TRBD2 (7 bases). Trimming pared 3 bases from V and 5 bases from J, leaving 19 bases between. The germline V gene encodes CDR1 SEHNR and CDR2 FQNEAQ (reference sequence). This CDR3 has 16 residues. The DNA for the CDR3 is TGTGCCAGCAGCTTCCCCCGGGGGGCCCGAGGGGAGACCCAGTACTTC. Its translation: CASSFPRGARGETQYF.

The chain couples TRBV5-4 to TRBJ1-5; no clear D. Germline lookup yields CDR1 SGHNT and CDR2 YYREEE (reference sequence). The CDR3 has 14 residues. Trimming shortened V by 0 bases and J by 6 bases, and 10 bases separated the two germline ends. The CDR3 region is CASSLEGSGQPQHF. The CDR3, as DNA: TGTGCCAGCAGCTTGGAAGGGTCGGGTCAGCCCCAGCATTTT.

The chain recombines TRBV27 with TRBJ1-1; no clear D gene. The V gene lost 2 bases and the J gene lost 1 base, with 8 bases spanning the gap. The CDR3 has 14 residues. Germline lookup yields CDR1 MNHEY and CDR2 SMNVEV (reference sequence). The CDR3 DNA follows: TGTGCCAGCAGTTTACTGGTCCGGAACACTGAAGCTTTCTTT. Amino acid sequence: CASSLLVRNTEAFF.

This sequence joins TRBV11-2 and TRBJ2-2; D gene uncertain. Germline values: CDR1 SGHAT, CDR2 FQNNGV. V was clipped by 7 bases and J by 3 bases, with 9 bases between them. The CDR3 covers 13 residues. The CDR3 DNA follows: TGTGCCAGCATGGGGTTTTACACCGGGGAGCTGTTTTTT. Amino acids: CASMGFYTGELFF.

The CDR3 reads CASSPGGGAETQYF. The CDR3 nucleotides read TGTGCCAGCAGCCCGGGGGGGGGCGCAGAGACCCAGTACTTC. V gene TRBV9 combines with J gene TRBJ2-5, with 8 bases that match TRBD2. There are 14 residues in the CDR3. Germline V gives CDR1 SGDLS, CDR2 YYNGEE. Trimming at V came to 4 bases and at J to 4 bases, leaving 6 bases not matched to a gene.

This sequence joins TRBV28 and TRBJ2-5, with a weak D call TRBD2 (5 bases). The CDR3 runs 12 residues. Germline lookup yields CDR1 MDHEN and CDR2 SYDVKM. Trimming removed 5 bases from V and 4 bases from J, with 8 bases in between. The CDR3 is CASSPAGETQYF. CDR3 in DNA: TGTGCCAGCAGTCCGGCGGGAGAGACCCAGTACTTC.

This clone has just one count. The chain recombines TRBV3-1 (or the pseudogene TRBV3-2) with TRBJ2-5; possibly TRBD1 or TRBD2 for D (5 bases each). Germline CDR1 reads LGHDT; CDR2 reads YNNKEL (reference sequence). V lost 3 bases to trimming and J lost 3 bases, with 14 bases between them. CDR3 length equals 15 residues. The CDR3 DNA sequence: TGTGCCAGCAGCCAGTCGGGACGCAGCGAAGAGACCCAGTACTTC. Amino acids: CASSQSGRSEETQYF.

V and J are TRBV7-2 and TRBJ1-2, with D hard to call. Trimming shortened V by 8 bases and J by 7 bases, and 14 bases separated the two germline ends. The CDR3 is 12 amino acids. Germline CDR1 is SGHTA and CDR2 is FQGNSA. CDR3 sequence reads: CASAPRGRGYTF. CDR3 nucleotide sequence: TGTGCCAGCGCTCCTAGAGGACGTGGCTACACCTTC.

The chain recombines TRBV7-2 with TRBJ1-1, with a tentative D call TRBD1 (5 bases). The V end lost 3 bases, the J end lost 2 bases, and 13 bases lay between the germline ends. The germline gives CDR1 SGHTA, CDR2 FQGNSA. The CDR3 is 15 amino acids. CDR3 protein: CASSLVWWGNTEAFF. CDR3 nucleotide sequence: TGTGCCAGCAGCTTGGTCTGGTGGGGCAACACTGAAGCTTTCTTT.

The genes are TRBV9 and TRBJ1-3; D gene unclear. Trimming removed 4 bases from V and 0 bases from J, with 20 bases in between. The CDR3 totals 18 residues. The germline V gene encodes CDR1 SGDLS and CDR2 YYNGEE. In DNA form, the CDR3 reads TGTGCCAGCAGCCCGTTTATGTGGCCCATCTTCTCTGGAAACACCATATATTTT. Translated, it gives CASSPFMWPIFSGNTIYF.

This clone has just a few counts. The rearrangement uses TRBV27 and TRBJ2-1; 8 bases match TRBD2. V lost 2 bases, J lost 0 bases, and 6 bases stayed unmatched. The CDR3 runs 17 residues. CDR1 and CDR2 (germline): MNHEY, SMNVEV (reference sequence). The CDR3 DNA reads as TGTGCCAGCAGTTTAAATTTTGCGGGGGGCTCCTACAATGAGCAGTTCTTC. It encodes CASSLNFAGGSYNEQFF.

The J gene is TRBJ2-2, the V gene TRBV19; a weak D match, TRBD2 (6 bases). Germline V gene data show CDR1 as LNHDA and CDR2 as SQIVND (reference sequence). V gave up 10 bases and J gave up 6 bases, with 18 bases separating them. The CDR3 covers 14 residues. DNA for the CDR3: TGTGCCACCTCGCGGGGCGCAGAACCCGGGGAGCTGTTTTTT. Encoded protein: CATSRGAEPGELFF.

This chain joins TRBV5-4 and TRBJ2-6; 9 nucleotides agree with TRBD2. The CDR3 spans 17 residues. V shed 4 bases, J shed 0 bases, and the junction held 5 bases outside the gene matches. The germline V gene encodes CDR1 SGHNT and CDR2 YYREEE (reference sequence). The CDR3 loop is CASSPRSGSSGANVLTF. The DNA of the CDR3 is TGTGCCAGCAGCCCCCGTAGCGGGAGCTCTGGGGCCAACGTCCTGACTTTC.

In its sample, this clone was seen once. The chain recombines TRBV6-6 with TRBJ2-7; 7 bases match TRBD2. Per the germline V gene, CDR1 is MNHNY and CDR2 is SVGAGI (reference sequence). The length of the CDR3 is 14 residues. V lost 6 bases and J lost 4; bases outside the gene matches: 9. As DNA, the CDR3 is TGTGCCAGCAGCTCTGAAGGCGGGGGTTACGAGCAGTACTTC. Protein product: CASSSEGGGYEQYF.

The rearrangement links TRBV5-4 to TRBJ1-1; 7 bases match TRBD1. The trim removed 5 bases at V and 0 bases at J, leaving 13 bases unmatched. Germline CDR1 SGHNT, CDR2 YYREEE (reference sequence). The CDR3 is 17 amino acids. CDR3 sequence (DNA): TGTGCCAGCAGTATACCGCCGGGACAGAGTGTGAACACTGAAGCTTTCTTT. It specifies CASSIPPGQSVNTEAFF. Full variable domain (outside the CDR3, taken from reference TRBV5-4 and TRBJ1-1): ETGVTQSPTHLIKTRGQQVTLRCSSQSGHNTVSWYQQALGQGPQFIFQYYREEENGRGNFPPRFSGLQFPNYSSELNVNALELDDSALYLCASSIPPGQSVNTEAFFGQGTRLTVV.

This chain joins TRBV27 and TRBJ1-4, with D possibly TRBD1 on 5 matching bases. The CDR3 is 14 amino acids. Germline assignment: CDR1 MNHEY and CDR2 SMNVEV (reference sequence). Deletions cut 4 bases from V and 3 bases from J, with 9 bases between. CDR3 coding DNA: TGTGCCAGCAGTTGGGGGACGTCTAATGAAAAACTGTTTTTT. Translated: CASSWGTSNEKLFF.